The 17 T cell receptor beta chains presented below share a single source sample, sequenced in a study of OX40 agonist ivuxolimab in advanced cancers. Some clones are missing from TCRdb's copy, which holds only in-frame ones; the method was immunoSEQ multiplex PCR. This sample has approximately 61,000 clones; approximately 91% occur once, and the top ten carry around 2%. The starting material was CD4+ or CD8+ T cells sorted from blood, obtained in a trial of the OX40 agonist ivuxolimab. The receptors shown here come from an adult with an advanced solid tumor such as melanoma, head and neck, liver or kidney cancer.

The genes are TRBV2 and TRBJ1-1; TRBD1 matches at 8 bases. Per germline, CDR1 SNHLY and CDR2 FYNNEI. This CDR3 comprises 14 residues. V shed 7 bases, J shed 0 bases, and the junction held 4 bases outside the gene matches. The CDR3 reads CASTGQGMNTEAFF. The CDR3 DNA reads TGTGCCAGCACCGGACAGGGCATGAACACTGAAGCTTTCTTT.

This chain joins TRBV4-2 and TRBJ1-4, with TRBD1 identical over 9 bases. The CDR3 loop spans 17 amino acids. V shed 0 bases and J 6 bases; nucleotides not matched to a gene: 8. From germline, CDR1 is LGHNA and CDR2 YNFKEQ. CDR3 sequence: CASSQDMIGTGYEKLFF. The CDR3 coding sequence is TGTGCCAGCAGCCAAGATATGATCGGGACAGGGTATGAAAAACTGTTTTTT.

V is TRBV6-6 and J is TRBJ1-4; the D gene is possibly TRBD1 (6 bases). This CDR3 contains 16 residues. Trimming stripped 2 bases from V and 5 bases from J, with 15 bases between. Germline-derived CDR1 and CDR2 are MNHNY and SVGAGI (reference sequence). The CDR3 sequence is CASSYQTDRMNEKLFF. The CDR3 DNA reads TGTGCCAGCAGTTACCAAACCGACAGGATGAATGAAAAACTGTTTTTT.

The chain uses TRBV28 and TRBJ2-7; TRBD2 agrees at 8 bases. CDR3 length equals 15 residues. V lost 2 bases to trimming and J lost 6 bases; unmatched junction nucleotides: 9. Germline loops: CDR1 MDHEN, CDR2 SYDVKM. The CDR3 spells CASSLIGGGPVEQYF. Here the CDR3 DNA reads TGTGCCAGCAGTTTAATTGGCGGGGGGCCCGTCGAGCAGTACTTC.

This chain connects TRBV19 to TRBJ1-5, with D tentatively TRBD1 (6 bases). The germline V gene has CDR1 LNHDA and CDR2 SQIVND (reference sequence). V lost 7 bases and J lost 1, with 11 bases in between. This CDR3 contains 14 residues. The CDR3 sequence: CASNPQGSNQPQHF. CDR3 DNA sequence: TGTGCCAGTAATCCCCAGGGGAGCAATCAGCCCCAGCATTTT. Combining the CDR3 with reference TRBV19 and TRBJ1-5 gives the whole variable domain DGGITQSPKYLFRKEGQNVTLSCEQNLNHDAMYWYRQDPGQGLRLIYYSQIVNDFQKGDIAEGYSVSREKKESFPLTVTSAQKNPTAFYLCASNPQGSNQPQHFGDGTRLSIL.

CDR3 in DNA: TGTGCCAGCATCACCGGGACAGGGGACAATGAGCAGTTCTTC. Amino acids: CASITGTGDNEQFF. This rearrangement joins TRBV6-6 to TRBJ2-1; 10 bases align to TRBD1. J lost 5 bases, V lost 7 bases, and 5 bases had no gene match. Per germline, CDR1 MNHNY and CDR2 SVGAGI (reference sequence). This CDR3 contains 14 residues.

This clone is a singleton in its sample. V usage is TRBV10-2 and J usage is TRBJ1-1, with TRBD1 identical over 7 bases. The CDR3 loop spans 13 amino acids. J gave up 5 bases and V 5 bases, and 5 bases lay outside the gene matches. Germline V gene lookup returns CDR1 WSHSY and CDR2 SAAADI. This CDR3 reads CASSFDRETEAFF. In nucleotides, the CDR3 is TGCGCCAGCAGTTTCGACAGGGAGACTGAAGCTTTCTTT.

The chain uses TRBV28 and TRBJ2-1; no firm D call. This CDR3 has 11 amino acids. Germline V lookup: CDR1 MDHEN, CDR2 SYDVKM. V was pared by 3 bases and J by 4 bases, with 1 base between. CDR3 residues: CASSFYNEQFF. DNA of the CDR3: TGTGCCAGCAGTTTTTACAATGAGCAGTTCTTC.

The J gene is TRBJ2-1, the V gene TRBV4-1; 7 positions match TRBD1. Germline V gene sequence: CDR1 MGHRA, CDR2 YSYEKL. Trimming took 1 base from V and 4 from J; bases not matched to a gene: 7. The CDR3 runs to 16 residues. CDR3 in DNA: TGCGCCAGCAGCCAAGGAGAAACAGGGGCGTACAATGAGCAGTTCTTC. This translates into CASSQGETGAYNEQFF.

This clone was recorded a few times. The chain carries TRBV9 and TRBJ2-5, with 7 bases identical to TRBD1. Germline V CDR1 and CDR2: SGDLS, YYNGEE. Unmatched junction bases numbered 5, after V lost 4 bases and J lost 5 bases. The CDR3 runs to 13 residues. CDR3 in DNA: TGTGCCAGCAGCAGACAGGGTGGGGAGACCCAGTACTTC. Protein sequence: CASSRQGGETQYF.

The chain recombines TRBV29-1 with TRBJ2-5; weak D call: TRBD2 (6 bases). Per the germline V gene, CDR1 is SQVTM and CDR2 is ANQGSEA. This CDR3 is 12 amino acids long. Trimming took off 6 bases at V and 7 bases at J, with 15 bases between the two ends. CDR3 protein: CSVVLYGGTQYF. CDR3 sequence (DNA): TGCAGCGTCGTTTTATACGGGGGGACCCAGTACTTC.

V is TRBV2 and J is TRBJ1-2, with TRBD1 as a possible D gene (6 bases). The CDR3 contains 15 residues. V dropped 3 bases and J dropped 8 bases, with 19 bases sitting between them. Germline assignment: CDR1 SNHLY and CDR2 FYNNEI. CDR3 DNA: TGTGCCAGCAGTGAGACCCGGGACACCAGCTCGGGCTACACCTTC. This encodes CASSETRDTSSGYTF. The full variable domain, its missing parts supplied by reference TRBV2 and TRBJ1-2, is EPEVTQTPSHQVTQMGQEVILRCVPISNHLYFYWYRQILGQKVEFLVSFYNNEISEKSEIFDDQFSVERPDGSNFTLKIRSTKLEDSAMYFCASSETRDTSSGYTFGSGTRLTVV.

The V and J genes are TRBV19 and TRBJ2-3, with D perhaps matching TRBD1 (7 bases). Germline CDR1 LNHDA, CDR2 SQIVND (reference sequence). This CDR3 spans 13 amino acids. V lost 4 bases and J 4 bases, leaving 9 bases between the germline ends. CDR3 coding DNA: TGTGCCAGTAGTACAGGGGGGCCAGATACGCAGTATTTT. Amino acids: CASSTGGPDTQYF.

This chain joins TRBV4-2 and TRBJ2-1, with TRBD2 matching 13 bases. Germline assignment: CDR1 LGHNA and CDR2 YNFKEQ. V trimming: 0 bases; J trimming: 9 bases; junction bases outside the gene matches: 5. The CDR3 contains 16 residues. The CDR3 sequence: CASSQDRTSGSVEQFF. In nucleotides, the CDR3 is TGTGCCAGCAGCCAAGATAGGACTAGCGGGAGTGTTGAGCAGTTCTTC.

The chain combines TRBV7-2 with TRBJ1-4, with no clear D. The CDR3 runs to 15 residues. V lost 5 bases and J 1 base, leaving 11 bases between the germline ends. The germline CDR1 and CDR2 sequences are SGHTA and FQGNSA. The CDR3 here is CASSRGGETNEKLFF. The CDR3 region has the DNA TGTGCCAGCAGCCGCGGCGGGGAAACTAATGAAAAACTGTTTTTT.

This clone was observed a few times. This chain joins TRBV5-5 and TRBJ2-5; D is uncertain. This CDR3 is built from 13 residues. The V end lost 6 bases, the J end lost 1 base, and 10 bases lay between the germline ends. Germline assignment: CDR1 SGHKS and CDR2 YYEKEE (reference sequence). CDR3 residues: CASTGPGQETQYF. The CDR3 DNA is TGTGCCAGCACCGGGCCCGGCCAAGAGACCCAGTACTTC.

The chain employs TRBV12-5 and TRBJ2-7; no clear D gene. There are 13 residues in the CDR3. CDR1 is LGHNT, CDR2 FRNRAP, per germline. The V end was cut by 7 bases, the J end by 2 bases, with 12 bases between. The DNA of the CDR3 is TGTGCTAGTGTGGAAGGGCTTACCTACGAGCAGTACTTC. It encodes CASVEGLTYEQYF.